A single sample is the source of the 7 T cell receptor beta chains below, sequenced in a study of shared clonotypes between healthy human individuals. Using immunoSEQ multiplex PCR, the repertoire was profiled, and TCRdb retains in-frame clones only, with some absent. The sample holds about 2.4 million clones, around nine tenths seen once. The specimen was naive CD4+ T cells sorted from blood. Subset described: CD45RA+ positively selected. Receptor source: a man younger than 35 in good health.

The gene calls are TRBV9 and TRBJ2-2; D is unclear. Trimming stripped 2 bases from V and 1 base from J, with 9 bases between. This CDR3 has 15 residues. Germline V gene data show CDR1 as SGDLS and CDR2 as YYNGEE. The DNA for the CDR3 is TGTGCCAGCAGCGTGTTCGGTCTGAACACCGGGGAGCTGTTTTTT. Residues: CASSVFGLNTGELFF.

The chain uses TRBV18 and TRBJ1-2; D call uncertain. The CDR3 length is 15 residues. V shed 0 bases and J shed 4 bases, with 12 bases lying between them. CDR1 and CDR2 from the germline V gene are KGHSH and LQKENI. CDR3 nucleotide sequence: TGTGCCAGCTCACCACCGTATCCCGGTGGCTATGGCTACACCTTC. Translated, it gives CASSPPYPGGYGYTF.

The chain recombines TRBV4-1 with TRBJ2-7, with D possibly called TRBD1 or TRBD2 (5 bases each). Looked up from germline, CDR1 is MGHRA and CDR2 is YSYEKL. The CDR3 has 15 residues. The ends were cut back, 6 bases at V and 5 bases at J, with 20 bases in the middle. Here the CDR3 reads CASSRLDRGLNEQYF. CDR3 nucleotides: TGCGCCAGCAGTCGCTTAGACAGAGGGCTAAACGAGCAGTACTTC.

V and J are TRBV4-1 and TRBJ1-2; D is unclear. V lost 1 base to trimming and J lost 6 bases, with 24 bases between them. The CDR3 extends over 18 amino acids. Germline CDR1 is MGHRA and CDR2 is YSYEKL. CDR3 in DNA: TGCGCCAGCAGCCAAGGGCCCGAGCTCTACACCCGCCCCCATGGCTACACCTTC. Its protein product is CASSQGPELYTRPHGYTF.

On this clone: Other DNA sequences within the sample encode an identical CDR3. This rearrangement joins TRBV20-1 to TRBJ2-7; D is unresolved. Germline V gives CDR1 DFQATT, CDR2 SNEGSKA (reference sequence). V was trimmed by 2 bases and J by 4 bases, leaving 6 bases between them. The CDR3 covers 11 residues. In nucleotides, the CDR3 is TGCAGTGCTAGATCAGGATACGAGCAGTACTTC. Its translation is CSARSGYEQYF.

Points on this clone: The sample holds other DNA sequences that translate to the same CDR3. The chain employs TRBV30 and TRBJ1-1; 7 bases align to TRBD1. CDR1 is GTSNPN, CDR2 SVGIG, per germline (reference sequence). This CDR3 spans 13 amino acids. The V segment lost 3 bases and the J segment 3 bases; nucleotides outside the gene matches: 4. The CDR3 nucleotides are TGTGCCTGGAGAGGCAGGGGGGACACTGAAGCTTTCTTT. This gives the protein CAWRGRGDTEAFF. Variable domain in full (rest from reference TRBV30 and TRBJ1-1): SQTIHQWPATLVQPVGSPLSLECTVEGTSNPNLYWYRQAAGRGLQLLFYSVGIGQISSEVPQNLSASRPQDRQFILSSKKLLLSDSGFYLCAWRGRGDTEAFFGQGTRLTVV.

This clone appeared a single time. V is TRBV7-9 and J is TRBJ1-3; weak D call: TRBD1 (5 bases). Germline V lookup: CDR1 SEHNR, CDR2 FQNEAQ (reference sequence). The CDR3 is made up of 15 amino acids. Between the trimmed V and J ends, which lost 5 bases and 8 bases, there was a span of 19 bases. The CDR3 coding sequence is TGTGCCAGCAGCCGTGCCGGGACTCCCATAGACACCATATATTTT. Its translation: CASSRAGTPIDTIYF.